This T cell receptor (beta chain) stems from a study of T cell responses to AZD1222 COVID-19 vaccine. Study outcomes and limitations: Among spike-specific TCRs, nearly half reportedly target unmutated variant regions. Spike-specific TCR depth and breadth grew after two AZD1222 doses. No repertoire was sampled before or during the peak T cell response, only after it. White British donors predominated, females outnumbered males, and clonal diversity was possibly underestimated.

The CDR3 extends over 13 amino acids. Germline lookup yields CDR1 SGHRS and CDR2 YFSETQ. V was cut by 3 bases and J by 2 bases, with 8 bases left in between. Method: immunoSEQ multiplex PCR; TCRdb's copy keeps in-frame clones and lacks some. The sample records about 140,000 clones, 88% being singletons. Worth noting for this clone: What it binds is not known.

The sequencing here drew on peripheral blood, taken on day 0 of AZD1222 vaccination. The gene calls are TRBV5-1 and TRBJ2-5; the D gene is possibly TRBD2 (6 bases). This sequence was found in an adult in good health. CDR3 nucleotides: TGCGCCAGCAGCTCGGGACTGCAAGAGACCCAGTACTTC. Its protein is CASSSGLQETQYF.